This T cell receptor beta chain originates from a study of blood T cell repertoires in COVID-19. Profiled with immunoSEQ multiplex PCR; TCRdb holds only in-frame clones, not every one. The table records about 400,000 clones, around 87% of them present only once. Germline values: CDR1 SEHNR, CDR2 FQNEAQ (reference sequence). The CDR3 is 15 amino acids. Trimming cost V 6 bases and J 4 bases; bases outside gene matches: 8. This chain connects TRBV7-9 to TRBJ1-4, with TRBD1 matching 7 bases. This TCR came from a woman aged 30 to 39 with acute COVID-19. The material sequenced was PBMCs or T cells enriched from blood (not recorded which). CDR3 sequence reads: CASRNTGEINEKLFF. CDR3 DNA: TGTGCCAGCAGAAATACAGGGGAAATTAATGAAAAACTGTTTTTT.